The 9 T cell receptor beta chains below all came from one sample that was sequenced in a study of cytomegalovirus exposure and HLA in healthy donors. It was with 60 Vbeta and 13 Jbeta primers that the PCR ran. Some clones are missing from TCRdb's copy, which holds only in-frame ones; the method was immunoSEQ multiplex PCR. The data hold about 76,000 clones, with roughly four fifths observed a single time. The sample was PBMCs. Receptor source: a woman aged 30 to 39 in good health and CMV-seronegative.

This chain connects TRBV28 to TRBJ2-7; TRBD2 matches 10 bases. The CDR3 extends over 16 amino acids. Germline loops: CDR1 MDHEN, CDR2 SYDVKM. V was clipped by 4 bases and J by 5 bases; unmatched bases: 11. The CDR3 sequence: CASSSPWVAGGNEQYF. The DNA for the CDR3 is TGTGCCAGCAGTTCCCCTTGGGTAGCGGGAGGTAACGAGCAGTACTTC. Looking up the rest from reference TRBV28 and TRBJ2-7 gives the full variable domain: DVKVTQSSRYLVKRTGEKVFLECVQDMDHENMFWYRQDPGLGLRLIYFSYDVKMKEKGDIPEGYSVSREKKERFSLILESASTNQTSMYLCASSSPWVAGGNEQYFGPGTRLTVT.

The V gene is TRBV5-1, the J gene TRBJ2-2; weak D call: TRBD1 (6 bases). This CDR3 spans 16 amino acids. Germline CDR1 and CDR2: SGHRS and YFSETQ. The ends were cut back, 2 bases at V and 2 bases at J, with 13 bases in the middle. The CDR3 DNA sequence: TGCGCCAGCAGCTTAAGGGACATTCTAAACACCGGGGAGCTGTTTTTT. Encoded protein: CASSLRDILNTGELFF.

The chain combines TRBV5-6 with TRBJ1-1, with D perhaps TRBD1 (6 bases). Trimming removed 2 bases from V and 5 bases from J, with 13 bases in between. Germline CDR1 reads SGHDT; CDR2 reads YYEEEE. CDR3 size: 14 residues. The CDR3 nucleotides are TGTGCCAGCAGCTTAACAGGGAGATATACTGAAGCTTTCTTT. Protein product: CASSLTGRYTEAFF.

The chain carries TRBV28 and TRBJ1-1; weak D call: TRBD1 (6 bases). V was trimmed by 5 bases and J by 5 bases, leaving 12 bases between them. Looked up from germline, CDR1 is MDHEN and CDR2 is SYDVKM. This CDR3 comprises 13 residues. CDR3 in amino acids: CASSTPGDTEAFF. CDR3 coding DNA: TGTGCCAGCAGTACCCCAGGGGATACTGAAGCTTTCTTT.

This sequence joins TRBV5-1 and TRBJ2-7; 8 positions agree with TRBD2. Looked up from germline, CDR1 is SGHRS and CDR2 is YFSETQ. The CDR3 consists of 16 residues. V lost 4 bases and J lost 2; bases outside the gene matches: 11. The CDR3 DNA sequence: TGCGCCAGCAGCCCGAGGACTAGCTTAGATACCTACGAGCAGTACTTC. This sequence encodes CASSPRTSLDTYEQYF.

This chain uses TRBV19 with TRBJ2-1, with 7 bases fitting TRBD2. CDR3 length equals 15 residues. CDR1 is LNHDA, CDR2 SQIVND, per germline (reference sequence). The junction had 3 bases not matched to a gene; V was cut back by 4 bases and J by 0 bases. The DNA of the CDR3 is TGTGCCAGTAGTAGGGGCGGGAGCTCCTACAATGAGCAGTTCTTC. Protein sequence: CASSRGGSSYNEQFF.

The chain links TRBV10-3 to TRBJ2-2; the D gene is possibly TRBD1 (6 bases). The CDR3 extends over 17 amino acids. V lost 0 bases and J 0 bases, leaving 11 bases between the germline ends. Germline CDR1 and CDR2: ENHRY and SYGVKD. CDR3 residues: CAISESSGGANTGELFF. CDR3 in DNA: TGTGCCATCAGTGAGTCTAGTGGGGGCGCGAACACCGGGGAGCTGTTTTTT.

The chain is built from TRBV28 and TRBJ1-3; TRBD1 matches 9 bases. The germline gives CDR1 MDHEN, CDR2 SYDVKM. The CDR3 is 16 amino acids. The J segment lost 1 base and the V segment lost 2 bases, leaving 3 bases of the junction unmatched. CDR3 loop: CASSLIQGASGNTIYF. CDR3 bases: TGTGCCAGCAGTTTAATACAGGGGGCGTCTGGAAACACCATATATTTT.

The J gene is TRBJ2-5, the V gene TRBV7-6; 7 bases are a match to TRBD1. The germline gives CDR1 SGHVS, CDR2 FNYEAQ. CDR3 length: 13 amino acids. The ends lost 5 bases at V and 5 bases at J; junction bases unmatched: 5. Written as DNA, the CDR3 is TGTGCCAGCAGCCAGGGACAGTTGGAGACCCAGTACTTC. Protein: CASSQGQLETQYF.